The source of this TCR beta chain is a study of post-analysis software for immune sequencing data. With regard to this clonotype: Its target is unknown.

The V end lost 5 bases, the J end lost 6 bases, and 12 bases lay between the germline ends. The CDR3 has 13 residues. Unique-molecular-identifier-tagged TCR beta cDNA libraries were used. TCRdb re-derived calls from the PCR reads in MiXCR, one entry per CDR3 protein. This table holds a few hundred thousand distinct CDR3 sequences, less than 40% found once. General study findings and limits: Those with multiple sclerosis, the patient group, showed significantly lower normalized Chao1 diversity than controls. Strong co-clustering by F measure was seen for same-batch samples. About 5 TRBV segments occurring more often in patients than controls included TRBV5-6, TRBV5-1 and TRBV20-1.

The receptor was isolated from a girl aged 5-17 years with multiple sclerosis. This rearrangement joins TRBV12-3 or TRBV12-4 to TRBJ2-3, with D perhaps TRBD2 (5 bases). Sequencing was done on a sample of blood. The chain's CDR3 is CASSSSASDTQYF. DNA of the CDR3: TGTGCCAGCAGTAGTAGCGCATCTGATACGCAGTATTTT.